This T cell receptor (beta chain) originates from a study of T-cell reconstitution after alpha-beta-depleted transplantation in children (dated by TCRdb to 2016 to 2018). Turning to the overall study: Using TCR repertoire profiling, the study quantitatively followed how T-cell immune reconstitution unfolded in children after TCRalphabeta/CD19-depleted allogeneic hematopoietic cell transplantation.

The CDR3, from cysteine to phenylalanine, totals 11 residues. Solely the CDR3 DNA is kept, with 33 bases framed from the first base. Between the V and J ends, shortened by 4 bases and 3 bases respectively, the junction contains 4 bases. This clonotype was found many times. It has no known antigen specificity. Base qualities are missing; no much larger clone stands one base away. The protocol used for the library was PCR. Sequencing took place on an Illumina HiSeq 2500. TCR library preparation used molecular barcoding, with unique molecular identifiers applied to normalize quantification of the TCRbeta repertoire. The public reads were run again by TCRdb, first through fastp at Q25 and then through MiXCR, and only productive beta chains were kept. A single entry per CDR3 protein holds the most common genes and DNA from its merged rows. The sample data list about 72,000 distinct CDR3 sequences, and just under 7.5% of these were observed just once. The ten largest clonotypes hold about 2.3% of the sample.

Sequenced material: PBMCs from the stem cell graft donor, taken from the stem cell graft. This TCR derives from a human donor who donated a stem cell graft to a child with acute lymphoblastic leukemia. The chain is encoded by TRBV12-3 or TRBV12-4 joined to TRBJ2-7, with the identity of the D gene unclear. The DNA reads as follows: TGTGCCAGCAGTTCTTTCTACGAGCAGTACTTC. This gives the protein CASSSFYEQYF.